This T cell receptor beta chain is from a study of cytomegalovirus exposure and HLA in healthy donors. As for the study in general: Researchers previously reported finding some 110 million unique TCR beta sequences from 170 million or so T cells.

Turning to this clone: Its matching antigen is unknown.

Regarding the study as a whole: Donor immune exposure was known only as CMV serostatus. In vitro confirmation showed a few CMV-associated chains to be CMV antigen specific. Listed as cytomegalovirus-associated were 150 or so TCR beta chains.

The CDR3 is made up of 13 amino acids. V was clipped by 4 bases and J by 14 bases, with 16 bases between them. The germline V gene has CDR1 SGHRS and CDR2 YFSETQ. PCR amplification relied on 60 Vbeta primers (plus 13 Jbeta primers). The table came from immunoSEQ multiplex PCR; TCRdb's copy has only in-frame clones and leaves some out. The data hold 220,000 or so clones, with about 78% observed a single time. The clonotype originates from a male donor in good health and CMV-seronegative. This chain uses TRBV5-1 with TRBJ1-6; D uncertain. Sequencing was performed on PBMCs. CDR3 sequence: CASSPLGREALHF. DNA for the CDR3: TGCGCCAGCAGCCCCCTAGGGAGAGAGGCCCTCCACTTT.